The clone carrying this T cell receptor beta chain was counted once. What it binds is unknown. This specimen belongs to a study of cytomegalovirus exposure and HLA in healthy donors. Study as a whole: Among the 400 or so donors who were genotyped, over 70% fell in the genetic ancestry cluster that is associated with self-reported Caucasian donors. Whole-study results and caveats: In a later analysis, donors in an Asian-associated ancestry cluster reportedly had fewer N-insertions in productive TCRs than the cohort mean.

This CDR3 contains 14 residues. Germline-derived CDR1 and CDR2 are SGHAT and FQDESV (reference sequence). V lost 3 bases, J lost 3 bases, and 9 bases lay in between. With 60 Vbeta and 13 Jbeta primers, the PCR was carried out. Sequencing was performed with immunoSEQ multiplex PCR; in TCRdb, only in-frame clones are kept and a portion is missing. The table lists some 220,000 clones, about 80% of them singletons. This rearrangement joins TRBV11-1 to TRBJ1-3; D is undetermined. The sequencing sample was made of PBMCs. The source of this sequence is a woman aged 60-75 years in good health and CMV-seropositive. In nucleotides, the CDR3 is TGTGCCAGCAGCTTTCGACACTTTGGAAACACCATATATTTT. This translates into CASSFRHFGNTIYF. Together with reference TRBV11-1 and TRBJ1-3, the CDR3 gives the full variable domain: EAEVAQSPRYKITEKSQAVAFWCDPISGHATLYWYRQILGQGPELLVQFQDESVVDDSQLPKDRFSAERLKGVDSTLKIQPAELGDSAMYLCASSFRHFGNTIYFGEGSWLTVV.